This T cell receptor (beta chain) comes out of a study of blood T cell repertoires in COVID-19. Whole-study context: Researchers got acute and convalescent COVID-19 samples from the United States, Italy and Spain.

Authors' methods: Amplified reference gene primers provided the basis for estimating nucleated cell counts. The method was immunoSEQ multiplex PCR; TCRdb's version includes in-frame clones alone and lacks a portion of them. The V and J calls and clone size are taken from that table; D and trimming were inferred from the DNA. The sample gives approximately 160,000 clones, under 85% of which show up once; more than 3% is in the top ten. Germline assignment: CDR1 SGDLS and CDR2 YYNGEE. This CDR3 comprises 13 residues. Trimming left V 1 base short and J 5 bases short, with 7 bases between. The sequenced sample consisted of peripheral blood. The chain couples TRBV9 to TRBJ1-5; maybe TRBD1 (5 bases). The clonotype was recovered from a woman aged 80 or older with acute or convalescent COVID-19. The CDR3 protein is CASSVIGDQPQHF. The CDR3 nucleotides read TGTGCCAGCAGCGTAATAGGGGATCAGCCCCAGCATTTT.